The 27 T cell receptor beta chains below come from one sample, sequenced in a study of T cell repertoires in ileal Crohn's disease (dated by TCRdb to the late 2010s). Libraries were constructed by the immunoSEQ multiplex PCR assay. This is the immuneACCESS table as TCRdb keeps it, with only in-frame sequences that have V and J called. A part of the clones is gone; compared with another copy, unresolved V genes explain less than half, and the rest is unexplained. Recorded for this sample are tens of thousands of clones; 80% to 85% of them occurred a single time. Of the sample, 4.5% to 7% is held by the ten largest clones. Sequencing was done on a sample of ileal tissue. Every receptor here comes from an adult with Crohn's disease.

The genes are TRBV9 and TRBJ1-5; 8 bases are a match to TRBD1. Trimming at V came to 4 bases and at J to 5 bases, leaving 5 bases not matched to a gene. The germline V gene encodes CDR1 SGDLS and CDR2 YYNGEE. There are 14 residues in the CDR3. The DNA of the CDR3 is TGTGCCAGCAGCAGACAGGGGTGGGATCAGCCCCAGCATTTT. It encodes CASSRQGWDQPQHF.

This chain joins TRBV6-5 and TRBJ1-1, with D possibly TRBD1 on 6 matching bases. CDR3 size: 15 residues. Germline-derived CDR1 and CDR2 are MNHEY and SVGAGI. Trimming stripped 2 bases from V and 1 base from J, with 11 bases between. The CDR3 region is CASSYRDIQNTEAFF. CDR3 DNA sequence: TGTGCCAGCAGTTACCGGGACATACAGAACACTGAAGCTTTCTTT.

V gene TRBV5-1 combines with J gene TRBJ2-1, with 8 nucleotides matching TRBD2. This CDR3 has 15 residues. The J segment lost 9 bases and the V segment lost 0 bases, leaving 8 bases of the junction unmatched. Germline values: CDR1 SGHRS, CDR2 YFSETQ. This CDR3 reads CASSLVLGLVGEQFF. CDR3 DNA: TGCGCCAGCAGCTTGGTGTTGGGACTAGTAGGTGAGCAGTTCTTC.

The rearrangement links TRBV30 to TRBJ1-3; D is ambiguous. The germline V and J ends were trimmed by 2 bases and 4 bases, with 12 bases remaining between them. The CDR3 is made up of 14 amino acids. Germline values: CDR1 GTSNPN, CDR2 SVGIG (reference sequence). CDR3 nucleotide sequence: TGTGCCTGGAGTTCTTTCGGTCCCGGAAACACCATATATTTT. It encodes CAWSSFGPGNTIYF.

The chain carries TRBV20-1 and TRBJ2-1; 8 bases are a match to TRBD1. Germline CDR1 is DFQATT and CDR2 is SNEGSKA (reference sequence). The CDR3 is 11 residues long. Trimming at V came to 5 bases and at J to 8 bases, leaving 2 bases not matched to a gene. This chain's CDR3 is CSAGQGYEQFF. The CDR3 region has the DNA TGCAGTGCTGGACAGGGATATGAGCAGTTCTTC.

The chain couples TRBV19 to TRBJ1-2; the D gene is possibly TRBD1 (6 bases). Germline V gives CDR1 LNHDA, CDR2 SQIVND (reference sequence). Deletions cut 4 bases from V and 3 bases from J, with 21 bases between. The CDR3 totals 17 residues. The CDR3 reads CASSKGVYGGADYGYTF. In DNA form, the CDR3 reads TGTGCCAGTAGTAAAGGTGTTTATGGGGGGGCGGACTATGGCTACACCTTC.

The chain carries TRBV9 and TRBJ1-1, with 8 bases matching TRBD1. V lost 4 bases, J lost 5 bases, and 16 bases stayed unmatched. The CDR3 is made up of 17 amino acids. CDR1 and CDR2 (germline): SGDLS, YYNGEE. Here the CDR3 reads CASSPRGTGGGWTEAFF. The CDR3 bases are TGTGCCAGCAGCCCGAGAGGGACAGGCGGAGGGTGGACTGAAGCTTTCTTT.

This sequence joins TRBV4-1 and TRBJ1-1; TRBD1 agrees at 7 bases. CDR1 is MGHRA, CDR2 YSYEKL, per germline. CDR3 length: 14 amino acids. J was trimmed by 4 bases and V by 4 bases; bases with no gene match: 6. The CDR3 region is CASSPSDRVTEAFF. CDR3 coding DNA: TGCGCCAGCAGCCCGAGTGACAGGGTCACTGAAGCTTTCTTT.

The V call is TRBV5-4, the J call TRBJ2-7; TRBD1 might be the D (6 bases). Trimming removed 3 bases from V and 6 bases from J, with 16 bases in between. The CDR3 has 14 amino acids. CDR1 SGHNT and CDR2 YYREEE come from the germline V gene (reference sequence). In DNA form, the CDR3 reads TGTGCCAGCAGCTCCGGGGCGACAGGAAGCGAGCAGTACTTC. Translated, it gives CASSSGATGSEQYF.

V and J are TRBV30 and TRBJ2-7, with 8 nucleotides matching TRBD2. This CDR3 is built from 14 residues. V was pared by 8 bases and J by 1 base, with 10 bases of the junction left unmatched. Per germline, CDR1 GTSNPN and CDR2 SVGIG (reference sequence). The CDR3 protein is CALSSGGFSYEQYF. The DNA of the CDR3 is TGTGCCCTCTCATCGGGGGGGTTTTCCTACGAGCAGTACTTC.

This clone was counted only a few times. This chain uses TRBV27 with TRBJ1-1, with TRBD1 matching 10 bases. The germline V gene has CDR1 MNHEY and CDR2 SMNVEV (reference sequence). V was clipped by 3 bases and J by 5 bases; unmatched bases: 12. The CDR3 extends over 17 amino acids. The CDR3 sequence is CASSLDTTGTGVTEAFF. The CDR3 DNA follows: TGTGCCAGCAGTTTGGATACCACCGGGACAGGGGTGACTGAAGCTTTCTTT.

This clone was detected once. The chain employs TRBV6-5 and TRBJ1-6; the match to TRBD1 covers 9 bases. The germline V gene encodes CDR1 MNHEY and CDR2 SVGAGI. CDR3 size: 14 residues. With V trimmed by 6 bases and J by 7 bases, 4 bases remained unmatched. The CDR3 DNA reads TGTGCCAGCAGGGGACAGGGTGGGAATTCACCCCTCCACTTT. The encoded protein is CASRGQGGNSPLHF.

The chain carries TRBV5-1 and TRBJ2-2, with TRBD2 matching 7 bases. The CDR3 sequence is 17 residues long. J was trimmed by 3 bases and V by 0 bases; bases with no gene match: 8. Looked up from germline, CDR1 is SGHRS and CDR2 is YFSETQ. The CDR3, as DNA: TGCGCCAGCAGCTTGGGTCCCTCTAGCGGTTACACCGGGGAGCTGTTTTTT. Its translation is CASSLGPSSGYTGELFF.

This clone was observed a few times. CDR3 nucleotide sequence: TGTGCCAGCTCACGGGGACCGGGACAGGGGGCCACTGAAGCTTTCTTT. It specifies CASSRGPGQGATEAFF. The chain employs TRBV18 and TRBJ1-1, with 12 bases matching TRBD1. The CDR3 is 16 residues long. Germline V CDR1 and CDR2: KGHSH, LQKENI. V trimming: 4 bases; J trimming: 4 bases; junction bases outside the gene matches: 7. The full variable domain, rest sourced from reference TRBV18 and TRBJ1-1, is NAGVMQNPRHLVRRRGQEARLRCSPMKGHSHVYWYRQLPEEGLKFMVYLQKENIIDESGMPKERFSAEFPKEGPSILRIQQVVRGDSAAYFCASSRGPGQGATEAFFGQGTRLTVV.

The CDR3 is CASATGGREQYF. In DNA, the CDR3 is TGCGCCAGTGCAACAGGGGGCCGCGAGCAGTACTTC. The chain carries TRBV5-1 and TRBJ2-7, with TRBD1 matching over 9 bases. The CDR3 extends over 12 amino acids. With V trimmed by 8 bases and J by 6 bases, 6 bases remained unmatched. Germline CDR1 SGHRS, CDR2 YFSETQ. The full variable domain, its missing parts supplied by reference TRBV5-1 and TRBJ2-7, is KAGVTQTPRYLIKTRGQQVTLSCSPISGHRSVSWYQQTPGQGLQFLFEYFSETQRNKGNFPGRFSGRQFSNSRSEMNVSTLELGDSALYLCASATGGREQYFGPGTRLTVT.

This chain uses TRBV7-9 with TRBJ1-2; D ambiguous. Germline V gives CDR1 SEHNR, CDR2 FQNEAQ (reference sequence). Trimming pared 2 bases from V and 6 bases from J, leaving 7 bases between. The CDR3 is 12 residues long. This chain's CDR3 is CASSLLLDGYTF. The CDR3 coding sequence is TGTGCCAGCAGCTTATTACTTGATGGCTACACCTTC.

The rearrangement uses TRBV6-5 and TRBJ2-7; no definite D call. CDR1 is MNHEY, CDR2 SVGAGI, per germline. CDR3 length equals 12 residues. Trimming pared 2 bases from V and 2 bases from J, leaving 4 bases between. The CDR3 spells CASSYGPYEQYF. In DNA form, the CDR3 reads TGTGCCAGCAGTTACGGCCCCTACGAGCAGTACTTC.

A word on this clone: Compared with germline, one end of the junction differs, possibly owing to a read error. V is TRBV7-7 and J is TRBJ2-5, with no clear D. This CDR3 contains 12 residues. CDR1 and CDR2 from the germline V gene are SSHAT and FNYEAQ (reference sequence). The CDR3 nucleotides read TGTGCTAGCAGCTCAGGCGCAGAGACCCAGTACTTC. This sequence encodes CASSSGAETQYF.

The chain uses TRBV4-2 and TRBJ2-7; 9 bases match TRBD1. Germline CDR1 and CDR2: LGHNA and YNFKEQ. V was pared by 4 bases and J by 1 base, with 5 bases of the junction left unmatched. This CDR3 has 15 residues. CDR3 nucleotides: TGTGCCAGCAGCCGAAACGGGACAGGGTCCTACGAGCAGTACTTC. This sequence encodes CASSRNGTGSYEQYF.

J is TRBJ2-7 and V is TRBV5-1; possible D gene TRBD1, 6 bases. CDR1 is SGHRS, CDR2 YFSETQ, per germline. This CDR3 has 14 residues. Trimming left V 2 bases short and J 7 bases short, with 16 bases between. The CDR3 is CASSFQQGSGEQYF. Written as DNA, the CDR3 is TGCGCCAGCAGCTTTCAACAGGGATCGGGGGAGCAGTACTTC.

CDR3 DNA: TGTGCCAGCAGCCTTCAGGGTTCCCCCACCGGGGAGCTGTTTTTT. This codes for CASSLQGSPTGELFF. V usage is TRBV7-2 and J usage is TRBJ2-2; a possible D gene is TRBD1 (5 bases). Germline V gene data show CDR1 as SGHTA and CDR2 as FQGNSA. The CDR3 covers 15 residues. V lost 5 bases, J lost 4 bases, and 14 bases lay in between.

The chain uses TRBV11-2 and TRBJ2-3, with 7 bases lining up with TRBD2. The CDR3 length is 14 residues. Germline-derived CDR1 and CDR2 are SGHAT and FQNNGV. J lost 1 base, V lost 5 bases, and 3 bases had no gene match. The DNA for the CDR3 is TGTGCCAGCAGCCTGGGACTACGCACAGATACGCAGTATTTT. It translates to CASSLGLRTDTQYF.

The genes are TRBV18 and TRBJ1-3; D not resolved. Germline V lookup: CDR1 KGHSH, CDR2 LQKENI. The CDR3 is 15 residues long. V was pared by 0 bases and J by 2 bases, with 8 bases between. In DNA, the CDR3 is TGTGCCAGCTCACCACCGTCGGAGGCTGGAAACACCATATATTTT. Translation gives CASSPPSEAGNTIYF. Combining the CDR3 with reference TRBV18 and TRBJ1-3 gives the whole variable domain NAGVMQNPRHLVRRRGQEARLRCSPMKGHSHVYWYRQLPEEGLKFMVYLQKENIIDESGMPKERFSAEFPKEGPSILRIQQVVRGDSAAYFCASSPPSEAGNTIYFGEGSWLTVV.

The rearrangement uses TRBV7-2 and TRBJ2-7; TRBD2 aligns across 14 bases. This CDR3 region has 16 residues. The V gene end was trimmed by 5 bases and the J gene end by 3 bases; junction bases not matched to a gene: 6. Germline assignment: CDR1 SGHTA and CDR2 FQGNSA. CDR3 sequence: CASSRGLAGEGYEQYF. The CDR3 DNA reads as TGTGCCAGCAGCCGGGGACTAGCGGGGGAGGGCTACGAGCAGTACTTC.

With respect to this clone: The sample has other DNA sequences that encode this CDR3 too. The rearrangement uses TRBV2 and TRBJ1-4, with TRBD1 identical over 9 bases. V was clipped by 6 bases and J by 8 bases; unmatched bases: 7. The CDR3 totals 14 residues. The germline V gene encodes CDR1 SNHLY and CDR2 FYNNEI. CDR3 amino acids: CASRAGTGREKLFF. The CDR3 DNA is TGTGCCAGCAGGGCCGGGACAGGGCGCGAAAAACTGTTTTTT. Full variable domain (remainder filled in from reference TRBV2 and TRBJ1-4): EPEVTQTPSHQVTQMGQEVILRCVPISNHLYFYWYRQILGQKVEFLVSFYNNEISEKSEIFDDQFSVERPDGSNFTLKIRSTKLEDSAMYFCASRAGTGREKLFFGSGTQLSVL.

As for this clone: The junction and the germline gene differ at one end; a read error may be behind it. The rearrangement joins TRBV6-5 to TRBJ1-6, with D possibly matching TRBD1 (5 bases). From germline, CDR1 is MNHEY and CDR2 SVGAGI. The CDR3 runs 14 residues. The CDR3 nucleotides are TGTGCCAGCAATTACTCCCAGGGTGGTTCACCCCTCCACTTT. As protein: CASNYSQGGSPLHF.

The chain recombines TRBV29-1 with TRBJ1-2, with unresolved D. This CDR3 comprises 12 residues. The germline V and J ends were trimmed by 3 bases and 4 bases, with 9 bases remaining between them. CDR1 and CDR2 from the germline V gene are SQVTM and ANQGSEA. The CDR3: CSVDGQAYGYTF. In DNA, the CDR3 is TGCAGCGTTGATGGTCAGGCCTATGGCTACACCTTC.